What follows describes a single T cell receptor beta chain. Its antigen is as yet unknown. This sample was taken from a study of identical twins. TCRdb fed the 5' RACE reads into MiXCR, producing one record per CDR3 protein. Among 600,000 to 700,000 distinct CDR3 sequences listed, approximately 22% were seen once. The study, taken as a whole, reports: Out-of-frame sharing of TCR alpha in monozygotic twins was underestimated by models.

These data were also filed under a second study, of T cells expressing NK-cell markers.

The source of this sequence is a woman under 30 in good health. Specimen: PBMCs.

CDR3 in amino acids: CASSWVVSDTEAFF. Here the CDR3 DNA reads TGCGCCAGCAGCTGGGTGGTCTCCGACACTGAAGCTTTCTTT. V is TRBV5-1 and J is TRBJ1-1; no clear D. Trimming removed 3 bases from V and 3 bases from J, with 12 bases in between. The CDR3 consists of 14 residues. CDR1 SGHRS and CDR2 YFSETQ come from the germline V gene.